The rows below give T cell receptor beta chains drawn from one sample of a study of blood T cell repertoires in COVID-19. TCRdb keeps only in-frame clones here, not all; method: immunoSEQ multiplex PCR. Of about 20,000 clones in the sample, around 84% are singletons; the top ten hold less than 5%. The sample comprised peripheral blood. These TCRs come from a man aged 45-65 years with active COVID-19. CDR3s include the opening cysteine and the closing phenylalanine or tryptophan. Each record gives: J gene, D gene, clone size, V gene, CDR3 protein, CDR3 DNA. D genes are given only for firm matches. Clone size is stated in some rows and not others, as once, few, many or a class when expanded.

TRBJ1-2 - - TRBV25-1 CASSEFTENYGYTF TGTGCCAGCAGTGAATTTACAGAGAACTATGGCTACACCTTC
TRBJ2-1 TRBD2 - TRBV5-1 CASSFSGGGYEQFF TGCGCCAGCAGCTTTAGCGGGGGAGGCTATGAGCAGTTCTTC
TRBJ2-7 - once TRBV13 CASSLGTPTYEQYF TGTGCCAGCAGCCTCGGGACTCCCACCTACGAGCAGTACTTC
TRBJ1-2 TRBD1 - TRBV3-1/TRBV3-2 CASSHGTVDYGYTF TGTGCCAGCAGCCATGGGACAGTTGACTATGGCTACACCTTC
TRBJ1-2 TRBD1 - TRBV7-3 CASSPGQGALYGYTF TGTGCCAGCAGCCCGGGACAGGGGGCTTTGTATGGCTACACCTTC
TRBJ1-2 TRBD1 - TRBV4-3 CASSQSIGGWDRDGYTF TGCGCCAGCAGCCAATCGATAGGAGGTTGGGACAGGGACGGCTACACCTTC
TRBJ2-3 - - TRBV5-4 CASKGAASTDTQYF TGTGCCAGCAAAGGAGCCGCTAGCACAGATACGCAGTATTTT
TRBJ2-2 TRBD2 - TRBV7-8 CVSSLLAGGGTGELFF TGTGTCAGCAGCTTATTAGCGGGGGGCGGCACCGGGGAGCTGTTTTTT
TRBJ2-3 TRBD1 - TRBV6-2/TRBV6-3 CASSSLGQGVNTQYF TGTGCCAGCAGTTCCCTCGGACAGGGTGTTAATACGCAGTATTTT
TRBJ2-1 - - TRBV6-2/TRBV6-3 CASSYLDNEQFF TGTGCCAGCAGTTATCTTGACAATGAGCAGTTCTTC
TRBJ1-5 - few TRBV16 CASSQSSYQPQHF TGTGCCAGCAGCCAATCTAGTTATCAGCCCCAGCATTTT
TRBJ2-6 TRBD2 - TRBV30 CAWSVGPLAGVTGANVLTF TGTGCCTGGAGTGTAGGCCCCCTAGCGGGGGTTACCGGGGCCAACGTCCTGACTTTC
TRBJ1-4 - once TRBV7-9 CASSLGTDLNEKLFF TGTGCCAGCAGCTTAGGGACAGACCTTAATGAAAAACTGTTTTTT
TRBJ2-3 TRBD2 - TRBV6-4 CASSEGGGADTQYF TGTGCCAGCAGTGAGGGCGGGGGGGCCGATACGCAGTATTTT
TRBJ2-2 - - TRBV4-1 CASSQEYQGWTGELFF TGCGCCAGCAGCCAAGAATATCAGGGGTGGACCGGGGAGCTGTTTTTT
TRBJ2-2 TRBD1 - TRBV3-1/TRBV3-2 CASSRDRANTGELFF TGTGCCAGCAGCCGGGACAGGGCTAACACCGGGGAGCTGTTTTTT